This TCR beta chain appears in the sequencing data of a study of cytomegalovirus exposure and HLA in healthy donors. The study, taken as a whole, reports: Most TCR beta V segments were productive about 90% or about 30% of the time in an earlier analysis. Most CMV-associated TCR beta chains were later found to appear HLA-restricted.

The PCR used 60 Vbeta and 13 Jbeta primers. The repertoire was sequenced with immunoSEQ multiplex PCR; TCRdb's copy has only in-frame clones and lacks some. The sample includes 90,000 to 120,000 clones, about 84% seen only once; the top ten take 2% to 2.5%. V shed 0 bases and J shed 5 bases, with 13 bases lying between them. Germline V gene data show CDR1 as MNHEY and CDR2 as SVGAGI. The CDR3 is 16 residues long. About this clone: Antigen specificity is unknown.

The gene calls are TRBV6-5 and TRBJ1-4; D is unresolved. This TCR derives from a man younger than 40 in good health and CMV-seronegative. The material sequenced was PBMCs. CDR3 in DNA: TGTGCCAGCAGTTACTCTTCTGGCGGAGGAAATGAAAAACTGTTTTTT. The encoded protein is CASSYSSGGGNEKLFF.